The 30 T cell receptor beta chains below all came from one sample that was sequenced in a study of cytomegalovirus exposure and HLA in healthy donors. Primers included in the PCR were 60 Vbeta and 13 Jbeta primers. Repertoires were generated with immunoSEQ multiplex PCR, while TCRdb's copy carries only in-frame clones and drops some. The profile covers around 130,000 clones, with 80% to 90% appearing a single time and about 1.8% taken by the ten largest. The sequenced material came from PBMCs. Every receptor here comes from a man in his forties in good health and CMV-seronegative.

The chain links TRBV7-9 to TRBJ1-4; D uncertain. Germline lookup yields CDR1 SEHNR and CDR2 FQNEAQ (reference sequence). CDR3 length equals 13 residues. Trimming removed 4 bases from V and 8 bases from J, with 11 bases in between. CDR3 sequence: CASSYWTGEKLFF. DNA of the CDR3: TGTGCCAGCAGCTACTGGACGGGGGAAAAACTGTTTTTT.

The chain is built from TRBV10-2 and TRBJ2-7; D is unclear. The CDR3 totals 15 residues. The germline V gene has CDR1 WSHSY and CDR2 SAAADI. Trimming stripped 6 bases from V and 2 bases from J, with 17 bases between. The CDR3 coding sequence is TGCGCCAGCAGGCCCACCGCTAGTGTCGCCTACGAGCAGTACTTC. Its translation: CASRPTASVAYEQYF.

This chain connects TRBV5-5 to TRBJ1-1; D perhaps matches TRBD1 (6 bases). Germline V gene sequence: CDR1 SGHKS, CDR2 YYEKEE (reference sequence). The CDR3 is 13 residues long. Trimming left V 5 bases short and J 6 bases short, with 14 bases between. The CDR3 region is CASSAQGRAEAFF. CDR3 coding DNA: TGTGCCAGCAGTGCACAGGGCAGGGCTGAAGCTTTCTTT.

The chain links TRBV10-3 to TRBJ1-4; 7 bases match TRBD1. Germline trimming cut 3 bases from V and 7 bases from J; bases unmatched to any gene: 5. CDR1 ENHRY and CDR2 SYGVKD come from the germline V gene. The CDR3 has 14 amino acids. The CDR3 here is CAISELQGREKLFF. CDR3 sequence (DNA): TGTGCCATCAGTGAACTACAGGGGCGTGAAAAACTGTTTTTT.

The sample holds a few counts of this clone. The chain couples TRBV30 to TRBJ2-7; 8 bases line up with TRBD1. V lost 2 bases, J lost 3 bases, and 3 bases stayed unmatched. Germline V lookup: CDR1 GTSNPN, CDR2 SVGIG (reference sequence). This CDR3 spans 13 amino acids. CDR3 nucleotide sequence: TGTGCCTGGAGTAGGACAGGGCGCTACGAGCAGTACTTC. Its translation: CAWSRTGRYEQYF. Full variable domain (rest looked up from reference TRBV30 and TRBJ2-7): SQTIHQWPATLVQPVGSPLSLECTVEGTSNPNLYWYRQAAGRGLQLLFYSVGIGQISSEVPQNLSASRPQDRQFILSSKKLLLSDSGFYLCAWSRTGRYEQYFGPGTRLTVT.

The gene calls are TRBV27 and TRBJ2-3; weak D call: TRBD2 (5 bases). The germline V gene has CDR1 MNHEY and CDR2 SMNVEV (reference sequence). This CDR3 has 16 residues. V was cut by 5 bases and J by 3 bases, with 18 bases left in between. CDR3 protein: CASSPSGTSLTDTQYF. In nucleotides, the CDR3 is TGTGCCAGCAGTCCCTCCGGTACTAGTCTGACAGATACGCAGTATTTT.

The sample holds one count of this clone. This rearrangement joins TRBV2 to TRBJ2-3; weak D call: TRBD2 (5 bases). The CDR3 contains 13 residues. Between the trimmed V and J ends, which lost 7 bases and 4 bases, there was a span of 12 bases. Germline assignment: CDR1 SNHLY and CDR2 FYNNEI. Here the CDR3 DNA reads TGTGCCAGCAAGGAGGATACTTCAGATACGCAGTATTTT. This translates into CASKEDTSDTQYF.

This clone was counted between two and nine times. This chain connects TRBV18 to TRBJ2-1; possibly TRBD1 for D (6 bases). CDR1 is KGHSH and CDR2 is LQKENI in the germline V gene. CDR3 length: 13 residues. Trimming took 6 bases from V and 2 from J, leaving 8 bases between them. The DNA for the CDR3 is TGTGCCAGCTCGGGACAAGCCTACAATGAGCAGTTCTTC. Amino acids: CASSGQAYNEQFF.

This sequence joins TRBV2 and TRBJ2-3, with 11 bases aligning to TRBD2. CDR1 SNHLY and CDR2 FYNNEI come from the germline V gene. CDR3 length equals 19 residues. V shed 3 bases and J 2 bases; nucleotides not matched to a gene: 13. CDR3 region: CASSDEGLAASPDTDTQYF. The CDR3 DNA reads as TGTGCCAGCAGTGATGAGGGACTAGCGGCATCACCTGACACAGATACGCAGTATTTT.

The chain joins TRBV11-2 to TRBJ1-1; D is possibly TRBD1 (6 bases). Trimming removed 6 bases at V and 1 base at J, with 12 bases between. Germline values: CDR1 SGHAT, CDR2 FQNNGV. The CDR3 has 14 residues. The CDR3, as DNA: TGTGCCAGCAGGGCAGGGGATTGGAACACTGAAGCTTTCTTT. It specifies CASRAGDWNTEAFF.

This rearrangement joins TRBV5-6 to TRBJ2-5, with 9 positions matching TRBD2. Looked up from germline, CDR1 is SGHDT and CDR2 is YYEEEE. The CDR3 length is 17 residues. The V and J ends lost 4 bases and 4 bases, in that order; junction bases with no gene match: 14. CDR3 residues: CASSLNLAGSKSETQYF. Written as DNA, the CDR3 is TGTGCCAGCAGCCTTAATCTAGCGGGGTCGAAGTCAGAGACCCAGTACTTC.

This sequence joins TRBV27 and TRBJ1-4; D is possibly TRBD1 (5 bases). Looked up from germline, CDR1 is MNHEY and CDR2 is SMNVEV (reference sequence). V gave up 4 bases and J gave up 4 bases, with 16 bases separating them. This CDR3 comprises 16 residues. This chain's CDR3 is CASSSRDSLRNEKLFF. CDR3 DNA: TGTGCCAGCAGTTCCAGAGACAGCCTTCGTAATGAAAAACTGTTTTTT.

This clone was recorded a few times. The genes are TRBV27 and TRBJ1-1; D unclear. Trimming stripped 0 bases from V and 4 bases from J, with 6 bases between. This CDR3 comprises 13 residues. The germline gives CDR1 MNHEY, CDR2 SMNVEV (reference sequence). The CDR3 DNA reads as TGTGCCAGCAGTTTATCGATTAGCACTGAAGCTTTCTTT. Protein product: CASSLSISTEAFF.

The chain joins TRBV5-1 to TRBJ2-7; the D gene is possibly TRBD1 (5 bases). This CDR3 region has 11 residues. Germline V gene data show CDR1 as SGHRS and CDR2 as YFSETQ. The germline V and J ends were trimmed by 5 bases and 6 bases, with 9 bases remaining between them. The CDR3 sequence: CASRLGVEQYF. The DNA for the CDR3 is TGCGCCAGCAGGTTAGGGGTCGAGCAGTACTTC.

This chain connects TRBV21-1 to TRBJ2-6; TRBD2 was called by the table and not checked on the DNA. TRBV21-1 has pseudogene status. CDR3 length: 18 amino acids. The CDR3 protein is CASSKVALGLSGANVLTF. CDR3 in DNA: TGTGCCAGCAGCAAAGTGGCGCTCGGACTTTCTGGGGCCAACGTCCTGACTTTC.

This chain uses TRBV7-2 with TRBJ1-2, with D possibly TRBD1 on 6 matching bases. The germline gives CDR1 SGHTA, CDR2 FQGNSA. The V end lost 5 bases, the J end lost 4 bases, and 20 bases lay between the germline ends. CDR3 length equals 16 residues. CDR3: CASSPYLSTGPYGYTF. CDR3 in DNA: TGTGCCAGCAGCCCCTACCTCTCGACAGGCCCCTATGGCTACACCTTC.

This chain links TRBV4-3 with TRBJ2-1; D is undetermined. Germline lookup yields CDR1 LGHNA and CDR2 YSLEER. Deletions cut 0 bases from V and 4 bases from J, with 10 bases between. The CDR3 runs 15 residues. CDR3 DNA sequence: TGCGCCAGCAGCCAAGATAGCATCGGTTACAATGAGCAGTTCTTC. Amino acid sequence: CASSQDSIGYNEQFF.

This rearrangement joins TRBV27 to TRBJ2-5; D may be TRBD2 (5 bases). V lost 4 bases, J lost 4 bases, and 13 bases lay in between. Germline V gene data show CDR1 as MNHEY and CDR2 as SMNVEV (reference sequence). The CDR3 spans 14 residues. As DNA, the CDR3 is TGTGCCAGCAGTTCTCCTCTCGGAGGAGAGACCCAGTACTTC. This codes for CASSSPLGGETQYF.

V is TRBV5-1 and J is TRBJ2-7; the match to TRBD1 covers 8 bases. V lost 4 bases, J lost 0 bases, and 3 bases stayed unmatched. CDR1 SGHRS and CDR2 YFSETQ come from the germline V gene. The CDR3 contains 14 residues. The CDR3 here is CASSLDRDSYEQYF. As DNA, the CDR3 is TGCGCCAGCAGCCTGGACAGGGACTCCTACGAGCAGTACTTC.

This sequence joins TRBV4-3 and TRBJ2-1, with 9 bases identical to TRBD2. There are 12 residues in the CDR3. Germline V gene sequence: CDR1 LGHNA, CDR2 YSLEER. V lost 5 bases, J lost 12 bases, and 5 bases stayed unmatched. CDR3 nucleotide sequence: TGCGCCAGCAGCTTTTTAGCGGGAGCGCAGTTCTTC. Protein sequence: CASSFLAGAQFF.

This clone was counted only a few times. This rearrangement joins TRBV7-9 to TRBJ2-3, with 9 positions matching TRBD1. J gave up 4 bases and V 6 bases, and 5 bases lay outside the gene matches. CDR1 is SEHNR and CDR2 is FQNEAQ in the germline V gene (reference sequence). The CDR3 is 14 residues long. The CDR3 loop reads CASSTGTGPDTQYF. In nucleotides, the CDR3 is TGTGCCAGCAGTACCGGGACAGGGCCAGATACGCAGTATTTT.

V and J are TRBV7-2 and TRBJ1-4; D might be TRBD1 (5 bases). The CDR3 runs 14 residues. The germline V and J ends were trimmed by 0 bases and 9 bases, with 11 bases remaining between them. The germline CDR1 and CDR2 sequences are SGHTA and FQGNSA. The CDR3 DNA follows: TGTGCCAGCAGCTTAGCTCTAGGGGCTCAAAAACTGTTTTTT. Its protein is CASSLALGAQKLFF.

V gene TRBV15 combines with J gene TRBJ2-5, with 7 bases matching TRBD2. Germline V gene sequence: CDR1 LNHNV, CDR2 YYDKDF (reference sequence). This CDR3 region has 14 residues. V was pared by 11 bases and J by 3 bases, with 12 bases of the junction left unmatched. For the CDR3, the DNA is TGTGCCCTCTCGGGTCGTGGGGGGGAAGAGACCCAGTACTTC. Its protein product is CALSGRGGEETQYF.

This rearrangement joins TRBV5-8 to TRBJ1-4; the match to TRBD1 covers 7 bases. This CDR3 contains 16 residues. Germline CDR1 reads SGHTS; CDR2 reads YDEGEE. J was trimmed by 0 bases and V by 4 bases; bases with no gene match: 6. CDR3 loop: CASSPGTASTNEKLFF. CDR3 coding DNA: TGTGCCAGCAGCCCAGGGACAGCCTCAACTAATGAAAAACTGTTTTTT.

This clone was recorded once. J is TRBJ1-6 and V is TRBV21-1; the D call of TRBD1 is as the table states it, not checked on the DNA. TRBV21-1 is termed a pseudogene. The CDR3 sequence is 14 residues long. In DNA form, the CDR3 reads TGTGCCAGCAGCCCGCACGGGGACAGGGGCCCCCTCCACTTT. It codes for CASSPHGDRGPLHF.

The chain employs TRBV7-3 and TRBJ2-3; D is ambiguous. In germline, CDR1 is SGHTA, CDR2 FQGTGA. This CDR3 has 15 residues. Trimming pared 1 base from V and 3 bases from J, leaving 11 bases between. The CDR3 spells CASSLRRSKTDTQYF. In DNA, the CDR3 is TGTGCCAGCAGCTTAAGGAGATCTAAAACAGATACGCAGTATTTT.

V and J are TRBV28 and TRBJ2-2; 8 bases are a match to TRBD1. Germline trimming cut 4 bases from V and 6 bases from J; bases unmatched to any gene: 7. The length of the CDR3 is 15 residues. CDR1 and CDR2 from the germline V gene are MDHEN and SYDVKM. The CDR3, as DNA: TGTGCCAGCAGTTCTTCCGGGACAGGTGCCGGGGAGCTGTTTTTT. Translated: CASSSSGTGAGELFF.

The rearrangement uses TRBV29-1 and TRBJ2-7; D might be TRBD1 (6 bases). The CDR3 sequence is 12 residues long. V was shortened by 4 bases and J by 5 bases, with 12 bases between the two germline ends. The germline V gene encodes CDR1 SQVTM and CDR2 ANQGSEA. The CDR3 loop is CSVGAGVDEQYF. The DNA for the CDR3 is TGCAGCGTTGGAGCAGGGGTAGACGAGCAGTACTTC.

The chain joins TRBV30 to TRBJ1-2; D is unclear. Trimming took 2 bases from V and 6 from J, leaving 22 bases between them. In germline, CDR1 is GTSNPN, CDR2 SVGIG (reference sequence). The CDR3 extends over 16 amino acids. The CDR3, as DNA: TGTGCCTGGAGTCCCCCTTTAGTTGTGTCCGGGGATGGCTACACCTTC. It is translated as CAWSPPLVVSGDGYTF.

A few counts support this clone. V and J are TRBV2 and TRBJ2-7; 10 bases are shared with TRBD2. There are 13 residues in the CDR3. The germline gives CDR1 SNHLY, CDR2 FYNNEI. J gave up 7 bases and V 9 bases, and 9 bases lay outside the gene matches. The CDR3: CASGTSAVREQYF. CDR3 DNA sequence: TGTGCCAGTGGGACTAGCGCCGTTCGAGAGCAGTACTTC.